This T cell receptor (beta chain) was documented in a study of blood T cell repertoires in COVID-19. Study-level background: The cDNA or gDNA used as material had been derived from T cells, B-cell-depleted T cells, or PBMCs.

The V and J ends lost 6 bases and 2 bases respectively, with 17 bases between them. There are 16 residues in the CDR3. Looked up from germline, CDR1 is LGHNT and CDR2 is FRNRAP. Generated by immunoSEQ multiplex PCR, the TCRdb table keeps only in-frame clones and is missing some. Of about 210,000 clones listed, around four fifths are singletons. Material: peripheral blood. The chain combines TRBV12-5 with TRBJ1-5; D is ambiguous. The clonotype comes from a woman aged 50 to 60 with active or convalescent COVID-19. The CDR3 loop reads CASGPPALGGNQPQHF. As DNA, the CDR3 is TGTGCTAGTGGCCCTCCCGCCCTGGGCGGCAATCAGCCCCAGCATTTT.